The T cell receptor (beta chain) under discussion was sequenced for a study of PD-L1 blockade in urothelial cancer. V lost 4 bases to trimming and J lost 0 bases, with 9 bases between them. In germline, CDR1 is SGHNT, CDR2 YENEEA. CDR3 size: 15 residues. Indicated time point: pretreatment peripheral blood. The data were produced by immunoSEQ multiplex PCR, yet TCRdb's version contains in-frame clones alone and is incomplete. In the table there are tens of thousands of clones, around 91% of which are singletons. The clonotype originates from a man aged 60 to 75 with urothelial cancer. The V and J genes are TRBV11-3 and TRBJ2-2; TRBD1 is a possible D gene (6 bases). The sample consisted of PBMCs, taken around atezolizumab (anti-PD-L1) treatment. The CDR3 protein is CASSSRTANTGELFF. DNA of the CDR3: TGTGCCAGCAGCTCGCGGACAGCGAACACCGGGGAGCTGTTTTTT. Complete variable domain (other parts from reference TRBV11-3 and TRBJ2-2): EAGVVQSPRYKIIEKKQPVAFWCNPISGHNTLYWYLQNLGQGPELLIRYENEEAVDDSQLPKDRFSAERLKGVDSTLKIQPAELGDSAVYLCASSSRTANTGELFFGEGSRLTVL.